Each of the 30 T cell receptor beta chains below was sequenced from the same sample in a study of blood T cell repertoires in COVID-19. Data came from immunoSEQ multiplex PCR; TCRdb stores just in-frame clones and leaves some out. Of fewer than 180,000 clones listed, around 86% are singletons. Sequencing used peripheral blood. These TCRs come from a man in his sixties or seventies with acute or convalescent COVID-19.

This CDR3 is CASSPRSGRGETQYF. CDR3 bases: TGTGCCAGCTCACCACGTAGCGGGAGAGGCGAGACCCAGTACTTC. This sequence joins TRBV18 and TRBJ2-5; the match to TRBD2 covers 9 bases. This CDR3 region has 15 residues. V was pared by 1 base and J by 5 bases, with 5 bases of the junction left unmatched. Germline V gene sequence: CDR1 KGHSH, CDR2 LQKENI.

The CDR3 protein is CASSQGATGDYEQYF. In nucleotides, the CDR3 is TGCGCCAGCAGCCAAGGGGCGACGGGAGACTACGAGCAGTACTTC. The chain links TRBV4-3 to TRBJ2-7, with D possibly matching TRBD2 (6 bases). The CDR3 totals 15 residues. The V gene's germline CDR1 is LGHNA and CDR2 YSLEER. Trimming pared 1 base from V and 3 bases from J, leaving 13 bases between.

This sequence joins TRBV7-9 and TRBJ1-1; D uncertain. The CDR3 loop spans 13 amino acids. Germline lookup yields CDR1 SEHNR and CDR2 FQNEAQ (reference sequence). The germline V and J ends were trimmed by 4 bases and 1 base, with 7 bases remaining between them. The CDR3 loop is CASSSHTNTEAFF. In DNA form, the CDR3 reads TGTGCCAGCAGCTCACACACGAACACTGAAGCTTTCTTT.

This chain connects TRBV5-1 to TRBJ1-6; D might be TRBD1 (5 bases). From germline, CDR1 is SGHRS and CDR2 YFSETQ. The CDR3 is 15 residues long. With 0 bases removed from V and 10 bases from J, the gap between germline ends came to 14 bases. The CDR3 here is CASSLGGERGSPLHF. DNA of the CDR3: TGCGCCAGCAGCTTGGGTGGGGAGCGGGGGTCACCCCTCCACTTT.

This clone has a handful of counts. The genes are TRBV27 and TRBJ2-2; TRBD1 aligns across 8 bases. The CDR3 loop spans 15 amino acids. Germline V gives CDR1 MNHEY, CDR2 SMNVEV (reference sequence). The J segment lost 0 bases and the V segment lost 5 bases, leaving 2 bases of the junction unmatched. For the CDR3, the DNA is TGTGCCAGCAGTATACAGGGGGCGAACACCGGGGAGCTGTTTTTT. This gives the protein CASSIQGANTGELFF.

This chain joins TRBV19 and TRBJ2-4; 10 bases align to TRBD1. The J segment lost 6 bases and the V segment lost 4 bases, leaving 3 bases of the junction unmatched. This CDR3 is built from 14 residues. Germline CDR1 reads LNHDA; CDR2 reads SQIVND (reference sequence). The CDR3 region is CASSTRDRGNIQYF. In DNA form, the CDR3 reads TGTGCCAGTAGTACCCGGGACAGGGGAAACATTCAGTACTTC.

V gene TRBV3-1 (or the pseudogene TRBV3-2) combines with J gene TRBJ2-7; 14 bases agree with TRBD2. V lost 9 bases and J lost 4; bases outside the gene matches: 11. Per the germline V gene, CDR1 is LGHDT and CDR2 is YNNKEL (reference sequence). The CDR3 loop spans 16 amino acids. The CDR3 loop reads CARSPGLAGVRYEQYF. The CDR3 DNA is TGTGCCAGATCGCCGGGACTAGCGGGAGTTCGGTACGAGCAGTACTTC.

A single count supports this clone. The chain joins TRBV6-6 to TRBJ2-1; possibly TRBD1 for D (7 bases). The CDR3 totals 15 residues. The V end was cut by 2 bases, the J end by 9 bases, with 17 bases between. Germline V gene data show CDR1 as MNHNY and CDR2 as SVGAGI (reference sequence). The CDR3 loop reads CASSYKAGGLGEQFF. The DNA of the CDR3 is TGTGCCAGCAGTTACAAGGCAGGGGGACTGGGTGAGCAGTTCTTC.

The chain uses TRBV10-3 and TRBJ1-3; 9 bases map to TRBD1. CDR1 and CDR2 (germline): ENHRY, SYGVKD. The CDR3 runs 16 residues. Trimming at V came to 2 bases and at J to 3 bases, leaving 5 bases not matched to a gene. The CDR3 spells CAISEAGQGFGNTIYF. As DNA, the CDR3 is TGTGCCATCAGTGAGGCGGGACAGGGTTTTGGAAACACCATATATTTT.

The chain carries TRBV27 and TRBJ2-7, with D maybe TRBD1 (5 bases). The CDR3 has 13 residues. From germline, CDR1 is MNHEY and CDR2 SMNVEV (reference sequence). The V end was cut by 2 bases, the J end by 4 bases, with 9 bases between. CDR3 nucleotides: TGTGCCAGCAGTTTAAGTCAGGGATACGAGCAGTACTTC. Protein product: CASSLSQGYEQYF.

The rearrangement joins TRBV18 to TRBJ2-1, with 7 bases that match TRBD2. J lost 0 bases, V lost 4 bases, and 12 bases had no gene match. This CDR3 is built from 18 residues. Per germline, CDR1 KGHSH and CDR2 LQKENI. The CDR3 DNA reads TGTGCCAGCTCACGCTGGCCTAAGGGAGGGAGCTCCTACAATGAGCAGTTCTTC. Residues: CASSRWPKGGSSYNEQFF.

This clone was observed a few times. The CDR3 loop reads CASSLGLAVDTQYF. The DNA of the CDR3 is TGTGCCAGCAGCCTCGGACTAGCGGTAGATACGCAGTATTTT. The chain recombines TRBV11-3 with TRBJ2-3; 10 nucleotides match TRBD2. The CDR3 runs 14 residues. V shed 5 bases, J shed 5 bases, and the junction held 4 bases outside the gene matches. Per germline, CDR1 SGHNT and CDR2 YENEEA. The full variable domain, completed using reference TRBV11-3 and TRBJ2-3, is EAGVVQSPRYKIIEKKQPVAFWCNPISGHNTLYWYLQNLGQGPELLIRYENEEAVDDSQLPKDRFSAERLKGVDSTLKIQPAELGDSAVYLCASSLGLAVDTQYFGPGTRLTVL.

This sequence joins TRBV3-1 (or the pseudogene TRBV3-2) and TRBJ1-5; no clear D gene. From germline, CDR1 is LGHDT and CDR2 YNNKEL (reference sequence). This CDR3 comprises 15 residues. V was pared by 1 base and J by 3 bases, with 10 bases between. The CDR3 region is CASSQGRSPNQPQHF. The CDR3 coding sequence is TGTGCCAGCAGCCAAGGGAGATCCCCCAATCAGCCCCAGCATTTT.

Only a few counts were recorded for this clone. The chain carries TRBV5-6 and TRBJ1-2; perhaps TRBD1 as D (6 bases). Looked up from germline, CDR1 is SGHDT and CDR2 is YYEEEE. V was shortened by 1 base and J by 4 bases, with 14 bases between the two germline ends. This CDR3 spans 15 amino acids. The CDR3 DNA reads TGTGCCAGCAGCTTGACACAGGGCGGTGGCTATGGCTACACCTTC. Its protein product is CASSLTQGGGYGYTF.

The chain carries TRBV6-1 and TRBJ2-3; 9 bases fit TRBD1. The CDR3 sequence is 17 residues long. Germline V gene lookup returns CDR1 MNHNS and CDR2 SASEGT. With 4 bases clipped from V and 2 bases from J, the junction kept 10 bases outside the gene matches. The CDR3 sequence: CASSAAPGTGPTDTQYF. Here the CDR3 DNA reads TGTGCCAGCAGTGCCGCCCCCGGGACAGGGCCCACAGATACGCAGTATTTT.

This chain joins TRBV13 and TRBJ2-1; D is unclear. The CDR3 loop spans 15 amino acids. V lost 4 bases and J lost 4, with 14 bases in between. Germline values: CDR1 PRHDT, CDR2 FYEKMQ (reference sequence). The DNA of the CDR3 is TGTGCCAGCAGCTCCCCCAACAGAGCATACAATGAGCAGTTCTTC. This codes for CASSSPNRAYNEQFF.

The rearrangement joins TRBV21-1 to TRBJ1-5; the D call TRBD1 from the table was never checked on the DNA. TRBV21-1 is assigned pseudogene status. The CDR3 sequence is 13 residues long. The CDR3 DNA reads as TGTGCCAGGGGGCGGCAGTTAGGGGAGCCCCAGCATTTT. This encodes CARGRQLGEPQHF.

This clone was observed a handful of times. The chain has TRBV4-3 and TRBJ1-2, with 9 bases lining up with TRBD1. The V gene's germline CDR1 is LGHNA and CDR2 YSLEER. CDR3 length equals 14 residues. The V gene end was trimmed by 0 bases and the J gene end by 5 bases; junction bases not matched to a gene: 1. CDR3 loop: CASSQDGTGYGYTF. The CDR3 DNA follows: TGCGCCAGCAGCCAAGATGGGACAGGGTATGGCTACACCTTC.

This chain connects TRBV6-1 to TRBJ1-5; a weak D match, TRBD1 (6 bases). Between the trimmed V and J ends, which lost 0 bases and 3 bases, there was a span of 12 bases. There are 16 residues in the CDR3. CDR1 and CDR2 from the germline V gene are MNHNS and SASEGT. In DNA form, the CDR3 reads TGTGCCAGCAGTGAAGCGGTGGGGGCCAACAATCAGCCCCAGCATTTT. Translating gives CASSEAVGANNQPQHF.

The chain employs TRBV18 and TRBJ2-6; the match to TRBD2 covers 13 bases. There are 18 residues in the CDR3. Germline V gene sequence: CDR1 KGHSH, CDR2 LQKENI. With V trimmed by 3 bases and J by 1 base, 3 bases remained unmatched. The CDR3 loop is CASSPGLAGSSGANVLTF. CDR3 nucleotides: TGTGCCAGCTCACCGGGACTAGCGGGATCGTCTGGGGCCAACGTCCTGACTTTC. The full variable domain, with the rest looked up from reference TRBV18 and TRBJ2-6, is NAGVMQNPRHLVRRRGQEARLRCSPMKGHSHVYWYRQLPEEGLKFMVYLQKENIIDESGMPKERFSAEFPKEGPSILRIQQVVRGDSAAYFCASSPGLAGSSGANVLTFGAGSRLTVL.

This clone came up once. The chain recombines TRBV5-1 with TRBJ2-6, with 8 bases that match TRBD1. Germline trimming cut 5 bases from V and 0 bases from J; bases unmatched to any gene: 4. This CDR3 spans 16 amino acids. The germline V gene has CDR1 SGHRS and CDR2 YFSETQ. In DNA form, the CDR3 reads TGCGCCAGCAGGGGACAGGCCCTCTCTGGGGCCAACGTCCTGACTTTC. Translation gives CASRGQALSGANVLTF.

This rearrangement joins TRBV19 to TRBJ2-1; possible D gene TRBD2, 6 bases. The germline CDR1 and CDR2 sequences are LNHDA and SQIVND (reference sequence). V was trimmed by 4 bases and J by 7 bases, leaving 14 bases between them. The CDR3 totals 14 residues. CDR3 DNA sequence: TGTGCCAGTAGTACCCGGGACTGGGAAAATGAGCAGTTCTTC. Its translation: CASSTRDWENEQFF.

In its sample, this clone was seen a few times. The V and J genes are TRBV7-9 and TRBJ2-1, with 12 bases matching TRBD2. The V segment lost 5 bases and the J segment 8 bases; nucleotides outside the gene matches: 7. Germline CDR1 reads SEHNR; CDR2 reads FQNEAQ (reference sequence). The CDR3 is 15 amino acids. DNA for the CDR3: TGTGCCAGCAGCACGACTAGCGGGAGAGGTTATGAGCAGTTCTTC. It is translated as CASSTTSGRGYEQFF.

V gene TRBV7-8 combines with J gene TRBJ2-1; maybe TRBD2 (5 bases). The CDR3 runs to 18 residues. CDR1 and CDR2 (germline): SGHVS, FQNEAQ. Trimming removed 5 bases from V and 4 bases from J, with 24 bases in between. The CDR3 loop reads CASSTPDSGSRAYNEQFF. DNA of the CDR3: TGTGCCAGCAGCACCCCGGACTCCGGGTCTAGAGCTTACAATGAGCAGTTCTTC. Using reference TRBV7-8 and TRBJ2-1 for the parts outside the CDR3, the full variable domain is GAGVSQSPRYKVAKRGQDVALRCDPISGHVSLFWYQQALGQGPEFLTYFQNEAQLDKSGLPSDRFFAERPEGSVSTLKIQRTQQEDSAVYLCASSTPDSGSRAYNEQFFGPGTRLTVL.

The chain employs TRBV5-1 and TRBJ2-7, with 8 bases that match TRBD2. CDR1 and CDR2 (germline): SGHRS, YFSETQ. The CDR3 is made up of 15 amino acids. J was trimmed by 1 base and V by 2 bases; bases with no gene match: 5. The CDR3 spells CASSFVAGGSYEQYF. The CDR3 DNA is TGCGCCAGCAGCTTTGTTGCGGGAGGTTCCTACGAGCAGTACTTC.

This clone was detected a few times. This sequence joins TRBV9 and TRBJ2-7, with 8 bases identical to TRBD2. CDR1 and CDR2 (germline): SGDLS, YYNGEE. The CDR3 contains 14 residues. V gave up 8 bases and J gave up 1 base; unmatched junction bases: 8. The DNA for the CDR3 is TGTGCCAGTACCCCGGGACTAGTGTCCTACGAGCAGTACTTC. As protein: CASTPGLVSYEQYF.

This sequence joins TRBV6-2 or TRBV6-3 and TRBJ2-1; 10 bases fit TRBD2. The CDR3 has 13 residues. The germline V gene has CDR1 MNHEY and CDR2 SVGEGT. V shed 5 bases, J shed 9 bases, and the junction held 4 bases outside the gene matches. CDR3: CASSGLAAGEQFF. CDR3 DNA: TGTGCCAGCAGTGGACTAGCGGCGGGTGAGCAGTTCTTC.

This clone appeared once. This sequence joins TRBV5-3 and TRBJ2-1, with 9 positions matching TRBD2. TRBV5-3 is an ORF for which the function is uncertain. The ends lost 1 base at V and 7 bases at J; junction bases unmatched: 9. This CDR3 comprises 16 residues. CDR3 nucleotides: TGTGCCAGAAGCTTGTTCGCGGGAGGGTACAGGAATGAGCAGTTCTTC. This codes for CARSLFAGGYRNEQFF.

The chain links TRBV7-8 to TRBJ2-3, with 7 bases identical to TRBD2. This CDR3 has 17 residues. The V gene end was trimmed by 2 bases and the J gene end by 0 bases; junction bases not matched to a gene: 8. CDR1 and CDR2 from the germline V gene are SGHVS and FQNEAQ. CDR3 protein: CASSLLAARASTDTQYF. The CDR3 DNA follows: TGTGCCAGCAGCTTACTAGCGGCAAGAGCCAGCACAGATACGCAGTATTTT.

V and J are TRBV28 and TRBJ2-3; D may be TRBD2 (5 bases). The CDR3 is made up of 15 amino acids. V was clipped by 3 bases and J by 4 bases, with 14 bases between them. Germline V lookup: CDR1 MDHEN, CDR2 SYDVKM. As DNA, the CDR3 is TGTGCCAGCAGTTTCTTTAGCGCGCTCTCAGATACGCAGTATTTT. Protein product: CASSFFSALSDTQYF.